This T cell receptor beta chain was obtained from a study of regulatory T cells in long-lasting Graves disease. Germline loops: CDR1 MNHEY, CDR2 SVGEGT. This CDR3 is built from 14 residues. Trimming took 1 base from V and 8 from J, leaving 9 bases between them. Time point noted: newly diagnosed GD, antithyroid drugs for less than 3 months. The TCR library was prepared using RNA isolated from PBMCs. Relying on iRepertoire HTBI primers and Arm-PCR of CDR3 regions, the team built TCR beta libraries. TCRdb re-derived calls from the multiplex PCR reads in MiXCR, one entry per CDR3 protein. Found here are approximately 470,000 distinct CDR3 sequences, around 16% of them singletons; the top ten hold over 9%. This clonotype came up a few times. These same data were also listed under a study on T cells in Graves' hyperthyroidism and ophthalmopathy.

The chain links TRBV6-2 or TRBV6-3 to TRBJ1-6; a weak D match, TRBD1 (6 bases). This receptor was obtained from a man aged 35 to 55 with Graves disease. Sample: peripheral blood mononuclear cells (PBMCs), taken at new diagnosis, from a patient treated with antithyroid drugs. CDR3 coding DNA: TGTGCCAGCAGTTACTTGGCAGGGGATTCACCCCTCCACTTT. Its protein product is CASSYLAGDSPLHF.